This T cell receptor beta chain was retrieved from a study of blood T cell repertoires in COVID-19. Across the study: T cells, B-cell-depleted T cells, or PBMCs supplied cDNA or gDNA.

This CDR3 region has 16 residues. The Seattle patients joined while their infection was active and were tracked longitudinally afterward. In the original workflow: Quantification of nucleated cells was approximated via reference gene primer amplification. Data came from immunoSEQ multiplex PCR; TCRdb stores just in-frame clones and leaves some out. That table supplies the V and J calls and clone size; D and trimming were determined from the DNA. The table has 140,000 to 150,000 clones, over 80% seen once. The clonotype was recovered from a man younger than 40 with COVID-19, enrolled during active disease. The chain recombines TRBV21-1 with TRBJ1-2; TRBD1 reflects the table's D call only, with no check against the DNA. TRBV21-1 is termed a pseudogene. Specimen: peripheral blood. This CDR3 is CASKTDRAVIDYGYTF. CDR3 sequence (DNA): TGTGCCAGCAAAACCGACAGGGCGGTTATAGACTATGGCTACACCTTC.